This T cell receptor beta chain was retrieved from a study of T cells in Graves' hyperthyroidism and ophthalmopathy. The CDR3 runs 14 residues. Per germline, CDR1 SGHDT and CDR2 YYEEEE. J was trimmed by 4 bases and V by 3 bases; bases with no gene match: 6. Amplification targeted TCR beta CDR3 regions from RNA transcripts. In the first-round RT-PCR of the TCR CDR3, the HTBI primer set was used. From the multiplex PCR reads, TCRdb called clonotypes with MiXCR, one entry per CDR3 protein. The sample includes around 300,000 distinct CDR3 sequences, approximately 12% seen only once; the top ten take 7.8%. This clonotype occurred many times.

The V and J genes are TRBV5-6 and TRBJ1-2; 7 bases are shared with TRBD1. The receptor's source is a woman aged 30 to 39 with Graves' hyperthyroidism that later progressed to Graves' ophthalmopathy. The sequencing sample was made of blood. The CDR3 reads CASSYGDSTYGYTF. CDR3 sequence (DNA): TGTGCCAGCAGCTATGGGGACAGCACCTATGGCTACACCTTC.